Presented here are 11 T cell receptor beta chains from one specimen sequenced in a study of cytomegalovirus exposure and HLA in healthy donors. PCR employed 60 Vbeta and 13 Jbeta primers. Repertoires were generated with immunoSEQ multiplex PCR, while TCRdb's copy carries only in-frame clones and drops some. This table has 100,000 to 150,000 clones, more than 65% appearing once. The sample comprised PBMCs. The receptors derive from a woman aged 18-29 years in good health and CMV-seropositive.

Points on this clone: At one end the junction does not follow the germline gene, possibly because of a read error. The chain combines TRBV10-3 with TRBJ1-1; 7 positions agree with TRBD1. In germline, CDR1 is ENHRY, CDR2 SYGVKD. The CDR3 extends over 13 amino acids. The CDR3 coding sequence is TGTGCCATCACGGCAGGGGGGAACGCTGAAGCTTTCTTT. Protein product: CAITAGGNAEAFF.

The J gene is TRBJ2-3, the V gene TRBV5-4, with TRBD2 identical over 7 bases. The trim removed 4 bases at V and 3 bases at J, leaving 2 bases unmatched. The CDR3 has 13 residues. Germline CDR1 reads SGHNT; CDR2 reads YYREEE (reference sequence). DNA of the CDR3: TGTGCCAGCAGCACCGGGAGGACAGATACGCAGTATTTT. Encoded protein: CASSTGRTDTQYF.

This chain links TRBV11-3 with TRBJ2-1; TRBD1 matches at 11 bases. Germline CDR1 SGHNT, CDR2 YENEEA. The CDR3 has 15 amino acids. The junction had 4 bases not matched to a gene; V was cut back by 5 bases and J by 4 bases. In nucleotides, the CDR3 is TGTGCCAGCAGCCCGGGACAGGGGGTTTACAATGAGCAGTTCTTC. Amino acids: CASSPGQGVYNEQFF. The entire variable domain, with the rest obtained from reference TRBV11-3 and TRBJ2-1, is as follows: EAGVVQSPRYKIIEKKQPVAFWCNPISGHNTLYWYLQNLGQGPELLIRYENEEAVDDSQLPKDRFSAERLKGVDSTLKIQPAELGDSAVYLCASSPGQGVYNEQFFGPGTRLTVL.

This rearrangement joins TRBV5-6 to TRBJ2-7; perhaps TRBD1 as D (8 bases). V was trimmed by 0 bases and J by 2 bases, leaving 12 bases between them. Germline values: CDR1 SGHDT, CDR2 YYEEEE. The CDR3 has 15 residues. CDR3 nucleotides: TGTGCCAGCAGCTTGGTAACAGGGGGGGCCTACGAGCAGTACTTC. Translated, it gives CASSLVTGGAYEQYF.

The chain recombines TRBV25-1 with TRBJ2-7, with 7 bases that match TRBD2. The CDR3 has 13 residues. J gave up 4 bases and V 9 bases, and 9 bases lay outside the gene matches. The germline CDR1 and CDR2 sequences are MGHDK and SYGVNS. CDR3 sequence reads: CASQGGVRYEQYF. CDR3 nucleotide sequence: TGTGCCAGTCAGGGAGGGGTCAGGTACGAGCAGTACTTC.

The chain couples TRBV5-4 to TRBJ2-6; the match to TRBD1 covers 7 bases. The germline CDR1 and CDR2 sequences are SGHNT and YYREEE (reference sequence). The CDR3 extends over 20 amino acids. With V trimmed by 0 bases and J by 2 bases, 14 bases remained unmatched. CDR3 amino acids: CASSLDGRATGIAGANVLTF. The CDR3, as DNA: TGTGCCAGCAGCTTGGACGGCCGGGCGACAGGGATAGCTGGGGCCAACGTCCTGACTTTC.

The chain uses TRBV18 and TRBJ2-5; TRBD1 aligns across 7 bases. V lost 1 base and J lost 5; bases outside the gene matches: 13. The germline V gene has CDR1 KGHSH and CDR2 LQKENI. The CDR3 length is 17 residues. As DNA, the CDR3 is TGTGCCAGCTCACCACGGGTTTTGGGACAGCTTTTTGAGACCCAGTACTTC. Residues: CASSPRVLGQLFETQYF.

CDR3 DNA sequence: TGTGCCAGCAGCCAACGGGGGGGTGTAGATACGCAGTATTTT. This codes for CASSQRGGVDTQYF. This chain links TRBV14 with TRBJ2-3; 8 positions agree with TRBD2. The CDR3 length is 14 residues. Germline CDR1 is SGHDN and CDR2 is FVKESK. V was clipped by 2 bases and J by 5 bases; unmatched bases: 3. The variable domain in full, with the rest retrieved from reference TRBV14 and TRBJ2-3, is EAGVTQFPSHSVIEKGQTVTLRCDPISGHDNLYWYRRVMGKEIKFLLHFVKESKQDESGMPNNRFLAERTGGTYSTLKVQPAELEDSGVYFCASSQRGGVDTQYFGPGTRLTVL.

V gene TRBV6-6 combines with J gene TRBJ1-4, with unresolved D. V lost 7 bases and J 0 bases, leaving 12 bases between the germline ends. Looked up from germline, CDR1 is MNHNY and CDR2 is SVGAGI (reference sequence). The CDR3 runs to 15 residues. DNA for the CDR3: TGTGCCAGCATGGTTAACCCAGCAACTAATGAAAAACTGTTTTTT. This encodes CASMVNPATNEKLFF.

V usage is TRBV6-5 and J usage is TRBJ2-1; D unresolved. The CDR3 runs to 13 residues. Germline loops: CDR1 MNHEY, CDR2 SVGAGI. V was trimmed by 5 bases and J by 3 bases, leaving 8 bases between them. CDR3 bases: TGTGCCAGCAGTGATGAGCACTACAATGAGCAGTTCTTC. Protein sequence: CASSDEHYNEQFF.

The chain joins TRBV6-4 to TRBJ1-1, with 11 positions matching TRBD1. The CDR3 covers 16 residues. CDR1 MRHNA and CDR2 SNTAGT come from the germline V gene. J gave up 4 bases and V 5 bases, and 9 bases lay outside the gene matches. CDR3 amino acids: CASSLGQGAGITEAFF. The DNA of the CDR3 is TGTGCCAGCAGTCTTGGACAGGGGGCGGGTATCACTGAAGCTTTCTTT.